This TCR beta chain emerged from a study of glioma-infiltrating T cells after dendritic cell vaccination. This clone was counted only a few times. V was shortened by 4 bases and J by 0 bases, with 14 bases between the two germline ends. The CDR3 sequence is 16 residues long. In germline, CDR1 is SGHAT, CDR2 FQNNGV. Data came from immunoSEQ multiplex PCR; TCRdb stores just in-frame clones and leaves some out. Of 20,000 to 30,000 clones in the sample, 85% to 90% were seen once. Time point of the sample: after dendritic cell vaccination, including at tumor progression/relapse. The sequences come from blood, collected after dendritic cell vaccination. The sequence came from a human donor with glioblastoma. This rearrangement joins TRBV11-2 to TRBJ2-3; D gene unclear. The CDR3, as DNA: TGTGCCAGCAGCTCGCCGATCTCAGTTAGCACAGATACGCAGTATTTT. Translation: CASSSPISVSTDTQYF.